The rows below give T cell receptor beta chains drawn from one sample of a study of identifying expanded T cells in peripheral blood. Repertoires were generated with immunoSEQ multiplex PCR, while TCRdb's copy carries only in-frame clones and drops some. The sample carries some 70,000 clones, 75% to 90% recorded once. The sample comprised blood. The source is a person aged 18 to 75 in good health. Each CDR3 is given without its conserved first and last residue.

>TRBV7-2|TRBJ2-1
ASSLRTGGAPRSYNEQF
>TRBV5-6|TRBJ2-5
ASSLYQETQY
>TRBV29-1|TRBJ1-2
SVDPDRAYGYT
>TRBV4-2|TRBJ1-1
ASSQDDGVATEAF
>TRBV6-6|TRBJ2-1
ASSDPSGSEQF
>TRBV7-6|TRBJ2-3
ASMTGTSGADTQY
>TRBV2|TRBJ1-2
ASVQLSNYGYT
>TRBV7-9|TRBJ2-7
ASSSNREFSYEQY
>TRBV9|TRBJ1-2
ASSVGTASRYT
>TRBV27|TRBJ1-1
ASSLSWSGYTEAF
>TRBV28|TRBJ2-2
ASSLFPLGGTGNTGELF
>TRBV9|TRBJ2-3
ASSVAEGVGDTQY
>TRBV10-3|TRBJ2-7
AIPDRSSYEQY
>TRBV15|TRBJ2-3
ATSLERENTDTQY
>TRBV7-8|TRBJ2-1
ASSLGYRERQF
>TRBV30|TRBJ1-2
AWSWDGGRDYGYT
>TRBV29-1|TRBJ1-1
SVEGLSNTEAF
>TRBV7-9|TRBJ1-1
ASSLDSITEAF
>TRBV6-5|TRBJ2-1
ASSSSGNSYNEQF
>TRBV6-4|TRBJ1-2
ASSEGQSIKGYT
>TRBV6-1|TRBJ2-2
ASSVQGGNTGELF
>TRBV28|TRBJ2-2
ASSLLRTPRGTGELF